A selection of T cell receptor beta chains follows, all from one sample in a study of T cells in Graves' hyperthyroidism and ophthalmopathy. TCRdb analysed the multiplex PCR reads with MiXCR anew, one entry per CDR3 protein. The data show approximately 380,000 distinct CDR3 sequences, around an eighth seen once. The sample taken for sequencing was blood. The receptors were sampled from a man in his fifties with Graves' ophthalmopathy. Each CDR3 is given with its conserved first and last residue. Each record gives: J gene, V gene, clone size, D gene, CDR3 protein, CDR3 DNA. The D gene is left open where the match is weak. Clone size is shown for a subset of rows, as once, few, many or a class of expanded clone.

TRBJ1-1 TRBV28 - TRBD1 CASSLNTGAEAFF TGTGCCAGCAGCCTGAATACAGGGGCTGAAGCTTTCTTT
TRBJ2-2 TRBV4-1 few - CASSQDQAVSTGELFF TGCGCCAGCAGCCAAGATCAGGCAGTTTCCACCGGGGAGCTGTTTTTT
TRBJ2-3 TRBV29-1 - - CSVDSGSDTQYF TGCAGCGTTGATTCCGGGTCAGATACGCAGTATTTT
TRBJ2-3 TRBV5-1 - TRBD1 CASSLRQGGTDTQYF TGCGCCAGCAGCTTGAGACAGGGTGGAACAGATACGCAGTATTTT
TRBJ2-3 TRBV5-5 few TRBD2 CASSRFSGGGTDTQYF TGTGCCAGCAGCCGCTTCTCCGGGGGGGGTACAGATACGCAGTATTTT
TRBJ2-3 TRBV7-2 many - CASSPGGSGADTQYF TGTGCCAGCAGCCCCGGAGGGAGCGGTGCAGATACGCAGTATTTT
TRBJ2-5 TRBV27 few TRBD2 CASTKSSGSQETQYF TGTGCCAGCACCAAGAGTAGCGGGAGTCAAGAGACCCAGTACTTC
TRBJ2-3 TRBV14 many - CASSQEYGTDTQYF TGTGCCAGCAGCCAAGAATACGGAACAGATACGCAGTATTTT
TRBJ1-1 TRBV12-3/TRBV12-4 many - CANSEGGTEAFF TGTGCCAACTCCGAAGGCGGCACTGAAGCTTTCTTT
TRBJ1-6 TRBV27 many - CASSEKRSHNSPLHF TGTGCCAGCAGTGAAAAGCGATCCCATAATTCACCCCTCCACTTT
TRBJ2-1 TRBV7-3 few TRBD2 CASGKFGGRVSYNEQFF TGTGCCAGCGGGAAGTTCGGCGGGAGGGTCTCCTACAATGAGCAGTTCTTC
TRBJ2-3 TRBV6-6 - TRBD2 CASSYTRPSGSYDTQYF TGTGCCAGCAGTTACACCCGGCCTAGCGGGAGTTATGATACGCAGTATTTT
TRBJ2-3 TRBV20-1 few - CSARQWTVTDTQNF TGCAGTGCAAGGCAATGGACTGTAACAGATACGCAGAATTTT
TRBJ1-1 TRBV30 many - CAWSVSGDAFF TGTGCCTGGAGTGTCAGCGGGGACGCTTTCTTT
TRBJ2-7 TRBV6-5 many - CASSYSRGARDYEQYF TGTGCCAGCAGTTACTCGAGAGGAGCAAGGGACTACGAGCAGTACTTC
TRBJ2-3 TRBV7-2 many - CASSLSSTQYF TGTGCCAGCAGCTTGTCTTCCACGCAGTATTTT
TRBJ2-5 TRBV7-2 many - CASSLAGPGIREETQYF TGTGCCAGCAGCTTAGCGGGGCCCGGCATACGAGAAGAGACCCAGTACTTC
TRBJ2-2 TRBV12-3/TRBV12-4 - - CASSFGAGGELFF TGTGCCAGCAGTTTTGGGGCGGGCGGGGAGCTGTTTTTT
TRBJ2-6 TRBV28 - - CASQGLGGANVLTF TGTGCCAGCCAAGGATTAGGGGGGGCCAACGTCCTGACTTTC
TRBJ2-2 TRBV25-1 - TRBD2 CASKGEGLRSGELFF TGTGCCAGTAAAGGGGAGGGGCTAAGATCCGGGGAGCTGTTTTTT
TRBJ1-3 TRBV19 few - CASSTLGGSSGNTIYF TGTGCCAGTAGTACTCTGGGCGGGAGCTCTGGAAACACCATATATTTT
TRBJ2-3 TRBV7-8 many - CASSLSKLTSRNTDTQYF TGTGCCAGCAGCTTAAGTAAGCTCACATCCCGAAACACAGATACGCAGTATTTT
TRBJ2-5 TRBV18 many - CASSPLPGPTQETQYF TGTGCCAGCTCACCCCTCCCGGGACCGACCCAAGAGACCCAGTACTTC
TRBJ1-2 TRBV30 many - CAWSSGVGDGYTF TGTGCCTGGAGTTCTGGGGTTGGCGATGGCTACACCTTC
TRBJ2-2 TRBV12-3/TRBV12-4 - TRBD2 CASSAGTSGRPNTGELFF TGTGCCAGCAGTGCCGGGACTAGCGGGAGGCCGAACACCGGGGAGCTGTTTTTT
TRBJ1-6 TRBV10-3 - - CAISEIGNSPLHF TGTGCCATCAGTGAGATAGGGAATTCACCCCTCCACTTT
TRBJ2-5 TRBV25-1 - - CATSWAIQETQYF TGTGCCACCTCCTGGGCAATCCAAGAGACCCAGTACTTC
TRBJ1-2 TRBV30 many - CAWSQGNYGYTF TGTGCCTGGAGTCAAGGGAACTATGGCTACACCTTC
TRBJ2-3 TRBV20-1 many - CSARGWAGTPTDTQYF TGCAGTGCTAGAGGTTGGGCGGGGACACCTACAGATACGCAGTATTTT
TRBJ2-7 TRBV28 many - CASSLEWQPYEQYF TGTGCCAGCAGTTTAGAATGGCAGCCCTACGAGCAGTACTTC